This record looks at one T cell receptor (beta chain) sequence and its context. The length of the CDR3 is 16 residues. After removal of 5 bases from V and 8 bases from J, the junction contained 10 bases not matched to a gene. Looked up from germline, CDR1 is SGHTA and CDR2 is FQGTGA. The data derive from a study of T cell responses to AZD1222 COVID-19 vaccine. Data came from immunoSEQ multiplex PCR; TCRdb stores just in-frame clones and leaves some out. The table has 100,000 to 150,000 clones, approximately 94% seen once. Here the sequenced sample was peripheral blood, taken 28 days after the second AZD1222 dose. This sequence joins TRBV7-3 and TRBJ2-1, with 12 bases fitting TRBD2. This receptor was identified in an adult who received the AZD1222 COVID-19 vaccine. For the CDR3, the DNA is TGTGCCAGCAGCCTGATGACTAGCGGGAGTGGGGATGAGCAGTTCTTC. As protein: CASSLMTSGSGDEQFF.